This T cell receptor beta chain derives from a study of shared clonotypes between healthy human individuals. The overall study: Each donor's CD4 naive and CD4 memory cells filled three plates apiece, CD8 naive two, and CD8 memory one.

As concerns this clone: Its antigen is unknown.

Regarding the study as a whole: Unshared clonotypes carried lower generation probabilities than those common to all four donors.

CDR3 length: 17 amino acids. Trimming stripped 0 bases from V and 0 bases from J, with 15 bases between. The germline CDR1 and CDR2 sequences are LGHNA and YNFKEQ. Naive CD8 cells were CD45RO-negative, positively selected for CCR7, excluding terminally differentiated effector memory CD45RA+ cells. Per sorted-subset replicate PCR, input was approximately 200 ng DNA, representing tens of thousands of T cell genomes. Generated by immunoSEQ multiplex PCR, the TCRdb table keeps only in-frame clones and is missing some. The profile shows more than 2 million clones, around 93% of them singletons. The rearrangement joins TRBV4-2 to TRBJ2-7; D remains ambiguous. The source of this sequence is a man between 18 and 35 years old in good health. Some clones in this sample may be carry-over from other donors' samples. Sample: naive CD8+ T cells from PBMCs. The chain's CDR3 is CASSQDFAPLSSYEQYF. CDR3 nucleotides: TGTGCCAGCAGCCAAGATTTTGCCCCTCTAAGCTCCTACGAGCAGTACTTC.